This T cell receptor beta chain was sequenced during a study of Ad26.COV2.S vaccination and SARS-CoV-2 variants. Background on the study: Participant was drawn from the COV1001 Ad26.COV2.S trial arm. Once, or twice with 56 days between doses, Ad26.COV2.S was given intramuscularly.

Findings of the study overall: Reported post-vaccination CD8+ and CD4+ T cell responses to spike showed substantial breadth. It was vaccine recipients, not placebo recipients, who had the higher spike-specific TCR breadth.

The table came from immunoSEQ multiplex PCR; TCRdb's copy has only in-frame clones and leaves some out. The profile shows 350,000 to 600,000 clones, roughly 87% of them singletons. Worth noting for this clone: Its cognate antigen is unknown.

The V and J ends lost 2 bases and 7 bases, in that order; junction bases with no gene match: 12. The germline V gene has CDR1 MNHEY and CDR2 SMNVEV (reference sequence). The CDR3 spans 16 residues. The treatment is: about 20 received Ad26.COV2.S at low or high dose, single or two shots; a few received placebo; per-sample allocation not given. Following the first vaccine or placebo injection, samples were taken on day 63. The sequencing here drew on peripheral blood, taken in a trial of Ad26.COV2.S vaccine versus placebo. This sequence joins TRBV27 and TRBJ2-5; 8 nucleotides match TRBD2. The source of this sequence is a person between 18 and 60 years old who received the Ad26.COV2.S COVID-19 vaccine or a placebo. CDR3 nucleotide sequence: TGTGCCAGCAGTTTAGCCCGACCAGCTGCGGGGGGGACCCAGTACTTC. Translation gives CASSLARPAAGGTQYF.